One sample yielded the 5 T cell receptor beta chains listed below, sequenced in a study of blood T cells in healthy people across ages. Sample-barcoded 5' priming and a J-beta primer mix drove a second PCR of 7 to 11 cycles. One entry per CDR3 protein results from TCRdb running MiXCR on the 5' RACE reads. Here the sample spans roughly 800,000 distinct CDR3 sequences, 20% to 25% being singletons. These same records also appear under a second study, on T cells of mothers and their children.

Sequenced input: blood. The receptors originated from a boy aged 5-17 years in good health.

The chain uses TRBV12-3 or TRBV12-4 and TRBJ2-1; 7 nucleotides line up with TRBD2. V lost 2 bases to trimming and J lost 4 bases; unmatched junction nucleotides: 8. The length of the CDR3 is 16 residues. In DNA form, the CDR3 reads TGTGCCAGCAGTTTACGAGTAGCGGGCCCATACAATGAGCAGTTCTTC. Translated: CASSLRVAGPYNEQFF.

The table lists this clonotype with a few counts. CDR3 protein: CASSLSDPGKLFF. CDR3 sequence (DNA): TGCGCCAGCAGCTTGTCCGACCCTGGGAAACTGTTTTTT. The rearrangement links TRBV5-1 to TRBJ1-4; D gene ambiguous. V was trimmed by 1 base and J by 11 bases, leaving 12 bases between them. Per germline, CDR1 SGHRS and CDR2 YFSETQ. This CDR3 spans 13 amino acids.

This clonotype was detected only a few times. The CDR3 loop is CASSFGYRGSNEQFF. In DNA form, the CDR3 reads TGTGCCAGCAGTTTCGGATACAGGGGGTCCAATGAGCAGTTCTTC. The chain is built from TRBV28 and TRBJ2-5; 8 bases are shared with TRBD1. Gene TRBJ2-1 matches the end of the DNA better, so the J call may be wrong. CDR1 is MDHEN and CDR2 is SYDVKM in the germline V gene. This CDR3 contains 15 residues.

This clonotype has a handful of counts. The chain employs TRBV13 and TRBJ2-5, with a possible D match to TRBD1 (5 bases). The J call is doubtful: the DNA matches TRBJ2-7 better. This CDR3 comprises 13 residues. Germline CDR1 is PRHDT and CDR2 is FYEKMQ (reference sequence). CDR3 amino acids: CASSGDRDYEQYF. The CDR3 DNA sequence: TGTGCCAGCAGCGGTGACAGAGACTACGAGCAGTACTTC.

This clonotype was recorded a few times. The chain has TRBV12-3 or TRBV12-4 and TRBJ1-6; the D is unclear. This CDR3 has 13 residues. Trimming left V 4 bases short and J 9 bases short, with 10 bases between. Here the CDR3 reads CASSYLETSPLHF. The CDR3 DNA follows: TGTGCCAGCAGTTATTTGGAGACTTCACCCCTCCACTTT.